This T cell receptor beta chain emerged from a study of blood T cell repertoires in COVID-19. Whole-study context: COVID-19 samples collected from the United States, Italy and Spain covered acute and convalescent phases. The cDNA or gDNA used as material had been derived from T cells, B-cell-depleted T cells, or PBMCs.

Original analysis: Nucleated cell number was recorded as an estimate derived from reference gene primer amplification. This table comes from immunoSEQ multiplex PCR, and its TCRdb copy is limited to in-frame clones, with some not included. The D gene and trimming were derived from the DNA, and the V and J assignments and clone size from that table. The table shows about 140,000 clones, with less than 80% occurring only once. Germline V gene data show CDR1 as SNHLY and CDR2 as FYNNEI. Trimming pared 7 bases from V and 2 bases from J, leaving 13 bases between. This CDR3 comprises 14 residues. The specimen was peripheral blood. The chain is built from TRBV2 and TRBJ2-3; a possible D gene is TRBD1 (6 bases). This clonotype was sampled from a woman aged 80 or older with active or convalescent COVID-19. The chain's CDR3 is CASTKTGPTDTQYF. DNA for the CDR3: TGTGCCAGCACCAAGACAGGACCCACAGATACGCAGTATTTT.